These T cell receptor beta chains were read from a single sample in a study of cytomegalovirus exposure and HLA in healthy donors. Produced via immunoSEQ multiplex PCR; TCRdb's table is partial and in-frame only. The table lists roughly 250,000 clones, 90% of them singletons. Material for sequencing was PBMCs. These receptors were taken from a woman between 18 and 29 years old in good health and CMV-seronegative. The CDR3 runs from the conserved cysteine through the conserved F or W. The D gene is left open where the match is weak. Clone size is not always given. Where it is, it says once, few, many or a class for expanded clones.

size,V,D,J,CDR3,DNA
-,TRBV28,TRBD2,TRBJ2-5,CASSSSWEGWGQETQYF,TGTGCCAGCAGTTCCTCCTGGGAGGGATGGGGGCAAGAGACCCAGTACTTC
-,TRBV11-2,-,TRBJ1-2,CASSSIKGVNYGYTF,TGTGCCAGCAGCTCGATAAAGGGGGTTAACTATGGCTACACCTTC
-,TRBV10-3,TRBD1,TRBJ2-7,CAINPGQGSDEQYF,TGTGCCATCAACCCGGGACAGGGGAGCGACGAGCAGTACTTC
-,TRBV11-2,-,TRBJ2-1,CASSLGRGEQFF,TGTGCCAGCAGCTTAGGACGAGGTGAGCAGTTCTTC
once,TRBV29-1,TRBD1,TRBJ1-2,CSGRTGGDYGYTF,TGCAGCGGACGGACAGGGGGCGACTATGGCTACACCTTC
-,TRBV14,-,TRBJ2-7,CASSPLQGYEQYF,TGTGCCAGCAGCCCCCTACAGGGATACGAGCAGTACTTC
-,TRBV28,-,TRBJ1-6,CASSLTGFSPLHF,TGTGCCAGCAGTTTAACAGGGTTTTCACCCCTCCACTTT
-,TRBV2,-,TRBJ2-5,CASRPGGGRETQYF,TGTGCCAGCAGGCCTGGCGGGGGCCGGGAGACCCAGTACTTC
-,TRBV30,-,TRBJ2-6,CAWTTGSSGANVLTF,TGTGCCTGGACTACGGGGTCATCGGGGGCCAACGTCCTGACTTTC
-,TRBV11-3,TRBD2,TRBJ2-3,CASSAGVESTDTQYF,TGTGCCAGCAGCGCGGGAGTAGAAAGCACAGATACGCAGTATTTT
-,TRBV6-1,TRBD1,TRBJ1-1,CASSFNRGLNTEAFF,TGTGCCAGCAGTTTCAACAGGGGGCTGAACACTGAAGCTTTCTTT
-,TRBV11-2,TRBD2,TRBJ2-1,CASSHRLAGYNEQFF,TGTGCCAGCAGCCACAGACTAGCGGGGTACAATGAGCAGTTCTTC
-,TRBV5-6,-,TRBJ1-5,CASSLYGTYSNQPQHF,TGTGCCAGCAGCTTGTATGGTACCTATAGCAATCAGCCCCAGCATTTT
-,TRBV28,TRBD1,TRBJ1-3,CASSLSGQGQGNTIYF,TGTGCCAGCAGTTTATCAGGACAGGGGCAAGGAAACACCATATATTTT
few,TRBV6-1,-,TRBJ1-5,CASKEGNNQPQHF,TGTGCCAGCAAGGAGGGCAACAATCAGCCCCAGCATTTT
-,TRBV27,TRBD2,TRBJ2-5,CASRGTSGGGMETQYF,TGTGCCAGCAGAGGGACTAGCGGGGGAGGTATGGAGACCCAGTACTTC
once,TRBV27,TRBD2,TRBJ2-3,CASSGLENVADTQYF,TGTGCCAGCAGTGGACTAGAGAATGTCGCAGATACGCAGTATTTT
-,TRBV6-1,-,TRBJ1-1,CASRELVGRSTEAFF,TGTGCCAGCAGGGAACTAGTAGGTAGGAGCACTGAAGCTTTCTTT
-,TRBV27,-,TRBJ2-7,CASRVGTDEQYF,TGTGCCAGCAGAGTCGGTACAGACGAGCAGTACTTC
-,TRBV18,-,TRBJ2-5,CASSPWTQQETQYF,TGTGCCAGCTCACCCTGGACACAACAAGAGACCCAGTACTTC
-,TRBV28,TRBD1,TRBJ1-4,CASSWTGEKLFF,TGTGCCAGCAGTTGGACAGGAGAAAAACTGTTTTTT
once,TRBV4-3,TRBD1,TRBJ1-1,CASSQDGTVNTEAFF,TGCGCCAGCAGCCAAGATGGGACAGTGAACACTGAAGCTTTCTTT
-,TRBV4-1,-,TRBJ2-1,CASSQEVFYRVDEQFF,TGCGCCAGCAGCCAAGAGGTTTTTTACAGGGTAGATGAGCAGTTCTTC
-,TRBV25-1,TRBD2,TRBJ2-1,CASSESAGGADEQFF,TGTGCCAGCAGTGAATCAGCGGGGGGGGCGGATGAGCAGTTCTTC
once,TRBV9,-,TRBJ2-2,CASRPGPDTGELFF,TGTGCCAGCAGACCTGGGCCTGACACCGGGGAGCTGTTTTTT
-,TRBV10-3,TRBD2,TRBJ2-3,CAISEGDYSTDTQYF,TGTGCCATCAGTGAGGGGGACTACAGCACAGATACGCAGTATTTT
-,TRBV27,-,TRBJ1-5,CASRRSYSNQPQHF,TGTGCCAGCAGGAGAAGCTATAGCAATCAGCCCCAGCATTTT
-,TRBV29-1,-,TRBJ1-2,CSVVERVNYGYTF,TGCAGCGTCGTCGAGAGGGTTAACTATGGCTACACCTTC
-,TRBV19,TRBD2,TRBJ2-5,CPRSGTSKGGETQYF,TGTCCTCGGTCCGGGACTAGTAAGGGTGGAGAGACCCAGTACTTC
-,TRBV9,-,TRBJ2-3,CASSVVAGATDTQYF,TGTGCCAGCAGCGTAGTGGCGGGGGCCACAGATACGCAGTATTTT
-,TRBV27,-,TRBJ1-1,CASSLLGLMNTEAFF,TGTGCCAGCAGTTTATTAGGACTAATGAACACTGAAGCTTTCTTT
once,TRBV18,TRBD2,TRBJ2-7,CASSPPAGASYEQYF,TGTGCCAGCTCACCACCCGCGGGAGCTTCCTACGAGCAGTACTTC
-,TRBV27,-,TRBJ2-1,CATSRGGLGQFF,TGTGCCACCTCTAGAGGCGGGTTGGGGCAGTTCTTC
-,TRBV5-8,-,TRBJ1-3,CASSPHPKDRSGNTIYF,TGTGCCAGCAGCCCTCACCCTAAAGACAGATCTGGAAACACCATATATTTT
-,TRBV27,-,TRBJ1-6,CASSLSYNSPLHF,TGTGCCAGCTCCCTCTCCTATAATTCACCCCTCCACTTT
-,TRBV6-6,-,TRBJ2-1,CASSPASWSIDEQFF,TGTGCCAGCAGCCCCGCGTCGTGGTCAATCGATGAGCAGTTCTTC
-,TRBV25-1,-,TRBJ1-2,CARYYIPGGGHYGYTF,TGTGCCAGATATTACATCCCGGGGGGCGGGCACTATGGCTACACCTTC
-,TRBV19,-,TRBJ2-7,CASTRTGQQSSIYEQYF,TGTGCCAGTACCCGAACCGGACAGCAATCGAGTATTTACGAGCAGTACTTC
-,TRBV25-1,-,TRBJ2-2,CASSGLENTGELFF,TGTGCCAGCAGTGGACTTGAAAACACCGGGGAGCTGTTTTTT